One sample yielded the 7 T cell receptor beta chains listed below, sequenced in a study of T cell responses to AZD1222 COVID-19 vaccine. The repertoire was sequenced with immunoSEQ multiplex PCR; TCRdb's copy has only in-frame clones and lacks some. Found here are under 200,000 clones, around 94% of them singletons; the top ten hold 0.6% to 0.7%. Sequencing used peripheral blood, obtained on day 0 of AZD1222 vaccination. These TCRs come from an adult in good health.

This clone was detected only once. This rearrangement joins TRBV28 to TRBJ1-2; 9 nucleotides agree with TRBD1. The trim removed 7 bases at V and 2 bases at J, leaving 5 bases unmatched. The CDR3 totals 14 residues. CDR1 is MDHEN, CDR2 SYDVKM, per germline. The CDR3 DNA reads TGTGCCAGCAAAACAGGGGGCTCGAACTATGGCTACACCTTC. It yields the protein CASKTGGSNYGYTF.

V and J are TRBV15 and TRBJ2-3; 11 bases agree with TRBD1. Germline V gene sequence: CDR1 LNHNV, CDR2 YYDKDF (reference sequence). J lost 6 bases, V lost 3 bases, and 8 bases had no gene match. This CDR3 contains 16 residues. CDR3 DNA: TGTGCCACCAGCAGTGGACAGGGGGCGATTGTTGATACGCAGTATTTT. It encodes CATSSGQGAIVDTQYF.

The J gene is TRBJ1-5, the V gene TRBV28; D is uncertain. V lost 6 bases to trimming and J lost 4 bases, with 19 bases between them. The CDR3 is 16 amino acids. From germline, CDR1 is MDHEN and CDR2 SYDVKM. CDR3 nucleotide sequence: TGTGCCAGCAGCCCATACATACAGCAAGGGAATCAGCCCCAGCATTTT. Amino acids: CASSPYIQQGNQPQHF.

V usage is TRBV5-1 and J usage is TRBJ2-1, with 7 bases fitting TRBD2. The germline V gene has CDR1 SGHRS and CDR2 YFSETQ. CDR3 length: 17 amino acids. Losses at the gene ends were 7 bases for V and 9 bases for J; bases not matched to a gene: 22. CDR3 protein: CASDRGASGTMTGEQFF. The CDR3 nucleotides read TGCGCCAGCGACCGCGGGGCTAGCGGTACTATGACGGGTGAGCAGTTCTTC.

The J gene is TRBJ1-5, the V gene TRBV5-5; D uncertain. V lost 0 bases and J lost 3, with 13 bases in between. The CDR3 length is 16 residues. Germline assignment: CDR1 SGHKS and CDR2 YYEKEE (reference sequence). The CDR3 DNA follows: TGTGCCAGCAGCTTGGGGGAGGATTGGTTCAATCAGCCCCAGCATTTT. Its translation: CASSLGEDWFNQPQHF. Looking up the rest from reference TRBV5-5 and TRBJ1-5 gives the full variable domain: DAGVTQSPTHLIKTRGQQVTLRCSPISGHKSVSWYQQVLGQGPQFIFQYYEKEERGRGNFPDRFSARQFPNYSSELNVNALLLGDSALYLCASSLGEDWFNQPQHFGDGTRLSIL.

This clone was observed a single time. The chain has TRBV4-1 and TRBJ2-1; D may be TRBD1 (5 bases). Trimming took off 1 base at V and 5 bases at J, with 21 bases between the two ends. The CDR3 runs to 18 residues. Germline V gives CDR1 MGHRA, CDR2 YSYEKL. This CDR3 reads CASSQGTLKGKANNEQFF. The CDR3, as DNA: TGCGCCAGCAGCCAAGGGACACTTAAGGGGAAGGCCAACAATGAGCAGTTCTTC.

The J gene is TRBJ2-3, the V gene TRBV11-1; 11 nucleotides line up with TRBD2. The CDR3 is made up of 17 amino acids. The V segment lost 0 bases and the J segment 2 bases; nucleotides outside the gene matches: 4. CDR1 is SGHAT, CDR2 FQDESV, per germline (reference sequence). The CDR3 here is CASSLAETSGTTDTQYF. DNA for the CDR3: TGTGCCAGCAGCTTAGCTGAGACTAGCGGGACCACAGATACGCAGTATTTT.